This T cell receptor (beta chain) emerged from a study of CD8 T cells in ankylosing spondylitis. Germline V gene data show CDR1 as SEHNR and CDR2 as FQNEAQ (reference sequence). CDR3 length: 16 residues. The ends lost 1 base at V and 2 bases at J; junction bases unmatched: 7. Making the TCR beta libraries involved quantitative 5'-RACE with molecular barcodes. Via MiXCR, TCRdb re-called the 5' RACE reads, giving one row per CDR3 protein. The sample holds roughly 130,000 distinct CDR3 sequences; 12% to 15% are singletons and the top ten take almost 3%. Broader study findings: Disease-linked clones displayed a CD8+ phenotype and appeared relatively rarely in peripheral blood. Matched synovial fluid from ankylosing spondylitis patients was reported to be enriched for disease-linked clones. Previous work reported some of these motif variants in the synovial fluid and blood of reactive arthritis.

As concerns this clonotype: Its antigen is currently unknown.

Sequences were obtained from blood, either unsorted or a sorted T cell fraction (not recorded which). This sequence joins TRBV7-9 and TRBJ2-5, with 7 bases aligning to TRBD1. The receptor was isolated from a female donor with ankylosing spondylitis or in good health (not recorded which). This CDR3 is CASSLGRQGRQETQYF. The CDR3, as DNA: TGTGCCAGCAGCTTAGGAAGACAGGGTAGACAAGAGACCCAGTACTTC.